The 10 T cell receptor beta chains below were found in one sample sequenced in a study of shared clonotypes between healthy human individuals. Naive-designated CD8 cells lacked CD45RO, were positively enriched for CCR7, and omitted terminally differentiated effector memory CD45RA+ cells. Repertoires were generated with immunoSEQ multiplex PCR, while TCRdb's copy carries only in-frame clones and drops some. The data contain some 1,900,000 clones, roughly 95% of them seen just once; the ten biggest clones take up 0.95% to 1.5%. The sequenced material came from naive CD8+ T cells sorted from blood. Receptors originate from a man aged 18-30 years in good health.

This chain uses TRBV7-9 with TRBJ2-4; weak D call: TRBD1 (5 bases). Germline-derived CDR1 and CDR2 are SEHNR and FQNEAQ (reference sequence). V was cut by 2 bases and J by 6 bases, with 8 bases left in between. The CDR3 contains 13 residues. This CDR3 is CASSLFQGNIQYF. CDR3 coding DNA: TGTGCCAGCAGCTTATTTCAGGGAAACATTCAGTACTTC.

Note on this clone: Other nucleotide sequences in the sample specify the same CDR3. This chain uses TRBV28 with TRBJ1-1; 7 bases line up with TRBD1. The CDR3 loop spans 13 amino acids. Per the germline V gene, CDR1 is MDHEN and CDR2 is SYDVKM. V trimming: 6 bases; J trimming: 3 bases; junction bases outside the gene matches: 4. DNA of the CDR3: TGTGCCAGCAGCCTGGGACAGTACACTGAAGCTTTCTTT. Its translation is CASSLGQYTEAFF.

The chain uses TRBV27 and TRBJ1-1; 7 bases are a match to TRBD1. The CDR3 spans 11 residues. The ends lost 7 bases at V and 8 bases at J; junction bases unmatched: 4. Germline V lookup: CDR1 MNHEY, CDR2 SMNVEV (reference sequence). The CDR3 loop is CASTTGREAFF. CDR3 nucleotide sequence: TGTGCCAGCACGACAGGGCGGGAAGCTTTCTTT.

The chain employs TRBV6-1 and TRBJ2-2; D is perhaps TRBD2 (6 bases). The CDR3 is 14 amino acids. V was pared by 7 bases and J by 0 bases, with 9 bases between. Germline V CDR1 and CDR2: MNHNS, SASEGT. This CDR3 reads CASMLAANTGELFF. Written as DNA, the CDR3 is TGTGCCAGCATGTTAGCGGCGAACACCGGGGAGCTGTTTTTT.

Only one count was recorded for this clone. The chain employs TRBV7-9 and TRBJ1-1; D is ambiguous. Germline V CDR1 and CDR2: SEHNR, FQNEAQ (reference sequence). Trimming removed 8 bases at V and 0 bases at J, with 10 bases between. The CDR3 is 13 residues long. CDR3: CASRDTVNTEAFF. CDR3 in DNA: TGTGCCAGCCGAGACACCGTGAACACTGAAGCTTTCTTT.

The chain has TRBV7-9 and TRBJ1-2; TRBD1 agrees at 8 bases. The CDR3 is made up of 13 amino acids. V gave up 8 bases and J gave up 3 bases; unmatched junction bases: 5. Per germline, CDR1 SEHNR and CDR2 FQNEAQ (reference sequence). The CDR3 bases are TGTGCCAGCTCCGCAGGGGGCGACTATGGCTACACCTTC. This translates into CASSAGGDYGYTF.

This chain joins TRBV6-1 and TRBJ2-7; no definite D call. Trimming cost V 7 bases and J 2 bases, with 9 bases left between them. The CDR3 length is 12 residues. Germline-derived CDR1 and CDR2 are MNHNS and SASEGT. The CDR3 protein is CASIGPTYEQYF. In DNA form, the CDR3 reads TGTGCCAGCATCGGACCGACCTACGAGCAGTACTTC.

This chain links TRBV27 with TRBJ2-1; D is unclear. The CDR3 is 14 amino acids. Germline CDR1 is MNHEY and CDR2 is SMNVEV (reference sequence). The V end was cut by 4 bases, the J end by 2 bases, with 9 bases between. The CDR3 sequence: CASSWLGPYNEQFF. The CDR3 DNA is TGTGCCAGCAGTTGGCTAGGCCCCTACAATGAGCAGTTCTTC.

The J gene is TRBJ1-5, the V gene TRBV15; D may be TRBD1 (6 bases). The V end lost 5 bases, the J end lost 2 bases, and 13 bases lay between the germline ends. The CDR3 runs 15 residues. Germline assignment: CDR1 LNHNV and CDR2 YYDKDF (reference sequence). Written as DNA, the CDR3 is TGTGCCACCAGCCGATACAGGGAGGGCAATCAGCCCCAGCATTTT. It encodes CATSRYREGNQPQHF. Complete variable domain (other parts from reference TRBV15 and TRBJ1-5): DAMVIQNPRYQVTQFGKPVTLSCSQTLNHNVMYWYQQKSSQAPKLLFHYYDKDFNNEADTPDNFQSRRPNTSFCFLDIRSPGLGDTAMYLCATSRYREGNQPQHFGDGTRLSIL.

A note on this clone: Other DNA sequences in the sample encode the same CDR3. The CDR3 loop is CASSQGLAGAYEQYF. DNA for the CDR3: TGTGCCAGCAGTCAGGGACTAGCGGGAGCGTACGAGCAGTACTTC. The genes are TRBV11-2 and TRBJ2-7; TRBD2 agrees at 14 bases. The V segment lost 6 bases and the J segment 4 bases; nucleotides outside the gene matches: 5. The germline CDR1 and CDR2 sequences are SGHAT and FQNNGV. The CDR3 has 15 amino acids.